The clone carrying this TCR beta chain has more than one count but fewer than ten. This may stem from a read error, because a much larger clone lies one nucleotide away. Per germline, CDR1 SGHDN and CDR2 FVKESK. The CDR3 spans 18 residues. Trimming shortened V by 8 bases and J by 7 bases, and 33 bases separated the two germline ends. The source of the sample is a study of blood T cells in healthy people across ages. A second roughly 7 to 11 cycle PCR used barcoded and J-beta primers. From the 5' RACE reads, TCRdb called clonotypes with MiXCR, one entry per CDR3 protein. This sample yields fewer than 950,000 distinct CDR3 sequences, of which about 36% are seen a single time; over 10% belongs to the top ten.

The source of this sequence is a man younger than 35 in good health. What was sequenced was blood. This chain links TRBV14 with TRBJ2-7; D possibly uses TRBD1 or TRBD2 (7 bases each). CDR3: CASLGQEGGGGSNNEQYF. CDR3 coding DNA: TGTGCCAGCCTCGGACAGGAGGGTGGCGGGGGCAGCAACAATGAGCAGTACTTC.